Listed below are T cell receptor beta chains from one sample, sequenced in a study of cytomegalovirus exposure and HLA in healthy donors. Some clones are missing from TCRdb's copy, which holds only in-frame ones; the method was immunoSEQ multiplex PCR. The profile shows 90,000 to 120,000 clones, approximately 77% of them singletons. Sequenced material: PBMCs. Receptors originate from a male donor in good health and CMV-seropositive. Each CDR3 is given with its conserved first and last residue. The order of the fields is clone size, J gene, D gene, V gene, CDR3 protein, CDR3 DNA. The D gene is left open where the match is weak. Only part of the rows carry a size: once, few, many, or a class if the clone is expanded.

clone size: NA
J gene: TRBJ1-6
D gene: NA
V gene: TRBV28
CDR3 protein: CASSPAGYNSPLHF
CDR3 DNA: TGTGCCAGCAGCCCCGCAGGCTATAATTCACCCCTCCACTTT

clone size: NA
J gene: TRBJ2-7
D gene: NA
V gene: TRBV5-1
CDR3 protein: CASSSAQGGGGYEQYF
CDR3 DNA: TGCGCCAGCAGCTCAGCTCAGGGCGGGGGCGGGTACGAGCAGTACTTC

clone size: few
J gene: TRBJ2-3
D gene: NA
V gene: TRBV6-6
CDR3 protein: CASWASTDTQYF
CDR3 DNA: TGTGCCAGCTGGGCTAGCACAGATACGCAGTATTTT

clone size: NA
J gene: TRBJ2-2
D gene: TRBD1
V gene: TRBV18
CDR3 protein: CASSLQDREVTGELFF
CDR3 DNA: TGTGCCAGCTCACTTCAGGACAGGGAGGTCACCGGGGAGCTGTTTTTT

clone size: NA
J gene: TRBJ2-3
D gene: TRBD1
V gene: TRBV6-1
CDR3 protein: CASQGTGGPDTQYF
CDR3 DNA: TGTGCCAGCCAGGGGACAGGGGGTCCAGATACGCAGTATTTT

clone size: NA
J gene: TRBJ2-2
D gene: TRBD2
V gene: TRBV19
CDR3 protein: CASNSPHLGGGAGELFF
CDR3 DNA: TGTGCCAGTAACTCACCCCATTTAGGCGGGGGGGCCGGGGAGCTGTTTTTT

clone size: NA
J gene: TRBJ2-1
D gene: TRBD1
V gene: TRBV6-5
CDR3 protein: CASSNRGPSYNEQFF
CDR3 DNA: TGTGCCAGCAGTAACAGGGGCCCCTCCTACAATGAGCAGTTCTTC

clone size: NA
J gene: TRBJ1-6
D gene: TRBD1
V gene: TRBV19
CDR3 protein: CASSKGPVTGRRNSPLHF
CDR3 DNA: TGTGCCAGTAGTAAGGGCCCCGTGACAGGGCGAAGGAATTCACCCCTCCACTTT

clone size: NA
J gene: TRBJ1-4
D gene: NA
V gene: TRBV4-3
CDR3 protein: CASSAGVRGSTNEKLFF
CDR3 DNA: TGCGCCAGCAGCGCCGGTGTCAGGGGTTCAACTAATGAAAAACTGTTTTTT

clone size: NA
J gene: TRBJ1-5
D gene: NA
V gene: TRBV4-3
CDR3 protein: CASSQYYRDSNQPQHF
CDR3 DNA: TGCGCCAGCAGCCAATATTACAGGGATAGCAATCAGCCCCAGCATTTT

clone size: NA
J gene: TRBJ1-1
D gene: NA
V gene: TRBV6-5
CDR3 protein: CASSYVPLNTEAFF
CDR3 DNA: TGTGCCAGCAGTTACGTTCCATTGAACACTGAAGCTTTCTTT

clone size: NA
J gene: TRBJ1-2
D gene: TRBD1
V gene: TRBV2
CDR3 protein: CASSTGTANYGYTF
CDR3 DNA: TGTGCCAGCAGCACCGGGACAGCTAACTATGGCTACACCTTC

clone size: NA
J gene: TRBJ1-2
D gene: TRBD1
V gene: TRBV19
CDR3 protein: CASSPRDSHWRYGYTF
CDR3 DNA: TGTGCCAGTAGTCCAAGGGACAGCCATTGGCGCTATGGCTACACCTTC

clone size: NA
J gene: TRBJ2-7
D gene: TRBD1
V gene: TRBV10-1
CDR3 protein: CASSEDRAYEQYF
CDR3 DNA: TGCGCCAGCAGTGAGGACAGGGCCTACGAGCAGTACTTC

clone size: NA
J gene: TRBJ2-7
D gene: TRBD1
V gene: TRBV4-3
CDR3 protein: CASSRDRSEQYF
CDR3 DNA: TGCGCCAGCAGCCGGGACAGGAGCGAGCAGTACTTC

clone size: NA
J gene: TRBJ1-4
D gene: TRBD1
V gene: TRBV19
CDR3 protein: CASSIGGQGEEKLFF
CDR3 DNA: TGTGCCAGTAGTATAGGCGGGCAGGGGGAGGAAAAACTGTTTTTT